This T cell receptor beta chain was captured in a study of siplizumab effects on memory and regulatory T cells. General study points: Suppressive capability of dividing Tregs from siplizumab cultures went unverified. Greater diversity than memory cells seemed evident in naive T cells, which also appeared to be major alloresponse contributors. Siplizumab brought about a significant reduction in alloreactive sequences traceable to unstimulated CD4+ memory cells.

Of note for this clone: Its antigen remains unidentified.

This CDR3 is built from 13 residues. Germline V CDR1 and CDR2: LNHDA, SQIVND (reference sequence). Trimming stripped 6 bases from V and 1 base from J, with 10 bases between. Assays examined about 10^5 TCR templates per sample. TCRdb's table, derived via immunoSEQ multiplex PCR, lists solely in-frame clones and lacks some. The sample has approximately 94,000 clones, 85% to 95% seen once. V usage is TRBV19 and J usage is TRBJ2-7, with D unresolved. Input material: non-Treg CD4+ T cells sorted from blood. The receptor's source is a human donor in good health. DNA for the CDR3: TGTGCCAGTAGCCGCGCGGTTTCCTACGAGCAGTACTTC. Its translation is CASSRAVSYEQYF.